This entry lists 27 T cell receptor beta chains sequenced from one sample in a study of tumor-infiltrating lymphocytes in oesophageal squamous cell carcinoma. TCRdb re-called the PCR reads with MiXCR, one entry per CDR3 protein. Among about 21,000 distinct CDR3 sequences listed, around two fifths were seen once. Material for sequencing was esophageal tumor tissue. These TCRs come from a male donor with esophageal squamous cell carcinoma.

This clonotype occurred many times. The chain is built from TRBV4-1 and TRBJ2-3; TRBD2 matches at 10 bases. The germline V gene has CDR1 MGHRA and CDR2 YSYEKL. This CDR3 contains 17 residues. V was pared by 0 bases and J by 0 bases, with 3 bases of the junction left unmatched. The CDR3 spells CASSQEISGGSTDTQYF. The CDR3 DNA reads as TGCGCCAGCAGCCAAGAGATTAGCGGGGGGAGCACAGATACGCAGTATTTT.

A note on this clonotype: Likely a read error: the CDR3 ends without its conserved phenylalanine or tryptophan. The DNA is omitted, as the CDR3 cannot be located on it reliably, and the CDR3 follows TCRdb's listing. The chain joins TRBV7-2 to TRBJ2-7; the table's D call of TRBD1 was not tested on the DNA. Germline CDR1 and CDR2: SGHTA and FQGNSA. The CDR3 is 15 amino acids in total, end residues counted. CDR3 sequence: CASSSTTGNGYTFGS.

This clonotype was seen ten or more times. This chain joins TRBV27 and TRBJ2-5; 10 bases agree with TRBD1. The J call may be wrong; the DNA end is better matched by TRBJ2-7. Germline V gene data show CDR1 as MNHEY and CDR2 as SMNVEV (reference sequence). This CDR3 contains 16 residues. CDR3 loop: CASSHLTGTGVGEQYF. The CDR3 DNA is TGTGCCAGCAGTCACCTCACCGGGACAGGGGTGGGCGAGCAGTACTTC.

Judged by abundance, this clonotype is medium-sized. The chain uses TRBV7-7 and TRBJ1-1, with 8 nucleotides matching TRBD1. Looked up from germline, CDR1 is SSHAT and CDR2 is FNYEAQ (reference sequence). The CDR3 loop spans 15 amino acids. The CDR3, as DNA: TGTGCTAGCTTCCGACAGGGGCTCGCTGAGGGGGAAGCTTTCTTT. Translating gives CASFRQGLAEGEAFF.

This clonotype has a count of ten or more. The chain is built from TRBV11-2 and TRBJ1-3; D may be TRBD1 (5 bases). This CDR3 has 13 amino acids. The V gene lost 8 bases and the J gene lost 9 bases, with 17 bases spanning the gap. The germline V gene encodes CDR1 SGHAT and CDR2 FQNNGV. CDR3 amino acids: CASGGAGLSTIYF. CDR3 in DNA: TGTGCCAGCGGTGGGGCAGGGCTAAGCACCATATATTTT.

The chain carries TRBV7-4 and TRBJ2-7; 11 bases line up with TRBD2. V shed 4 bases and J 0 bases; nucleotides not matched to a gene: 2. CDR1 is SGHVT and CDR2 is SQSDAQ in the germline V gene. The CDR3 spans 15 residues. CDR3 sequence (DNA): TGTGCCAGCAGCTCCACTAGCGGGAGCTCCTACGAGCAGTACTTC. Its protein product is CASSSTSGSSYEQYF.

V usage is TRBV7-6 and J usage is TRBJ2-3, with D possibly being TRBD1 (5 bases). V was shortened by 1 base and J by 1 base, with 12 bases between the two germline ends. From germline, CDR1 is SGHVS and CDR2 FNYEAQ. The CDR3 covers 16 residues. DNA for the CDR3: TGTGCCAGCAGCTTAGAGAGCAGGGTAGGCACAGATACGCAGTATTTT. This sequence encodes CASSLESRVGTDTQYF.

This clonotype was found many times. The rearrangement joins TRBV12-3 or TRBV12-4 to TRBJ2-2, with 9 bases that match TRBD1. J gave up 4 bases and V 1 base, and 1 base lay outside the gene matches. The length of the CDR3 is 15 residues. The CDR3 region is CASSLETGGTGELFF. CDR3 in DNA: TGTGCCAGCAGTTTAGAGACAGGGGGCACCGGGGAGCTGTTTTTT.

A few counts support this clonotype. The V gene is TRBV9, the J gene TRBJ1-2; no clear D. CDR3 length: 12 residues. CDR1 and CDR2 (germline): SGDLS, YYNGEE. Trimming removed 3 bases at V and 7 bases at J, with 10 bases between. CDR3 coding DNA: TGTGCCAGCAGCGCCCGAGCGGGTGGCTACACCTTC. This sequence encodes CASSARAGGYTF.

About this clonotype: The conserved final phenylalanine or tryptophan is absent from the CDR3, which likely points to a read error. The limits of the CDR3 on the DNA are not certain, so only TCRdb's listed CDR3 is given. The chain's CDR3 is CASSSWGDFKNIQYFGA. The J gene is TRBJ2-6, the V gene TRBV7-2; the tabulated D call, TRBD2, remains unverified against the DNA. Germline values: CDR1 SGHTA, CDR2 FQGNSA. A total of 17 residues make up the CDR3, ends included.

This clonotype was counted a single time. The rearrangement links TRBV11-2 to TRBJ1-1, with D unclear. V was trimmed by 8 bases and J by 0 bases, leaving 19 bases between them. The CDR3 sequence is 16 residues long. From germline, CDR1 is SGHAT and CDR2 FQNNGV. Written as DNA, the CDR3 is TGTGCCAGCGCCGCTGGGGATCGGATCGTGAACACTGAAGCTTTCTTT. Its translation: CASAAGDRIVNTEAFF. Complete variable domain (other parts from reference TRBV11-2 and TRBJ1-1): EAGVAQSPRYKIIEKRQSVAFWCNPISGHATLYWYQQILGQGPKLLIQFQNNGVVDDSQLPKDRFSAERLKGVDSTLKIQPAKLEDSAVYLCASAAGDRIVNTEAFFGQGTRLTVV.

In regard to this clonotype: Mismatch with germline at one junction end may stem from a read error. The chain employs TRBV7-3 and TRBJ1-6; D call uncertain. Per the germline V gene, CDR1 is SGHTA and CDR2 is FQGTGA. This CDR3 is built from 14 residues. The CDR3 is CASSPSGNKHEQYF. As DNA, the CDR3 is TGTGCCAGCAGCCCTAGCGGGAATAAGCACGAGCAGTACTTT.

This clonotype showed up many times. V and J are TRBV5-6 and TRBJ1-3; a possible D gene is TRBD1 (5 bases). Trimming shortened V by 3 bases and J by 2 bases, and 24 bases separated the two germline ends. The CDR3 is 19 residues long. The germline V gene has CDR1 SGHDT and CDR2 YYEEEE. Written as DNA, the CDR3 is TGTGCCAGCAGCTACAGGCGCGGAAGGATTGGAGGGACTGGAAACACCATATATTTT. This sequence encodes CASSYRRGRIGGTGNTIYF. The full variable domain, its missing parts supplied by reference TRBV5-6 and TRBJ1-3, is DAGVTQSPTHLIKTRGQQVTLRCSPKSGHDTVSWYQQALGQGPQFIFQYYEEEERQRGNFPDRFSGHQFPNYSSELNVNALLLGDSALYLCASSYRRGRIGGTGNTIYFGEGSWLTVV.

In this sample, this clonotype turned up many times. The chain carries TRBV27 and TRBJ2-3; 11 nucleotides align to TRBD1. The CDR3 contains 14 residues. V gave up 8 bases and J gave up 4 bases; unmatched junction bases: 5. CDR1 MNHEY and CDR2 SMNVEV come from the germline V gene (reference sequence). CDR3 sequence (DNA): TGTGCCAGCTATAGGACAGGGGGCTCAGATACGCAGTATTTT. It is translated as CASYRTGGSDTQYF.

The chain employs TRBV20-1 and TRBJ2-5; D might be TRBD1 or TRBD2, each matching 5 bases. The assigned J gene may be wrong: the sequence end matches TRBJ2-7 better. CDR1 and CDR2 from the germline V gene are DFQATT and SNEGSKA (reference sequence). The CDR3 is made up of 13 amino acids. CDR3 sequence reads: CSATDPGPYEQYF. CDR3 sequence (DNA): TGCAGTGCCACTGACCCGGGGCCCTACGAGCAGTACTTC.

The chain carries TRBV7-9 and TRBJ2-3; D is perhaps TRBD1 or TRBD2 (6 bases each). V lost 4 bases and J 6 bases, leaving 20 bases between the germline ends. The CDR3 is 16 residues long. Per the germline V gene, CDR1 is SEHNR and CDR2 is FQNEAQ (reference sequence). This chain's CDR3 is CASSSPSWGALDTQYF. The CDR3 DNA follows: TGTGCCAGCAGCTCGCCGAGCTGGGGGGCATTGGATACGCAGTATTTT.

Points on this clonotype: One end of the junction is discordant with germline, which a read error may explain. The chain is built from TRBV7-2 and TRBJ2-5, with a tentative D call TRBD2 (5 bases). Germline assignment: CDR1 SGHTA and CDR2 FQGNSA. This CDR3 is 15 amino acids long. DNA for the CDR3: TGTGCCAGCAGCCTAGCCGTGAGGGCCGGTGAGACCCAGTACTTC. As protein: CASSLAVRAGETQYF.

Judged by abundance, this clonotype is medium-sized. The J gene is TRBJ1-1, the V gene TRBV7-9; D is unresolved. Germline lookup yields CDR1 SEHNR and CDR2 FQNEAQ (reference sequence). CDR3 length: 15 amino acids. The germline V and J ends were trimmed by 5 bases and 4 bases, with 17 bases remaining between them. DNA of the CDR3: TGTGCCAGCAGCGGCGCAGGTTGGGAGATCACTGAAGCTTTCTTT. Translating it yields CASSGAGWEITEAFF.

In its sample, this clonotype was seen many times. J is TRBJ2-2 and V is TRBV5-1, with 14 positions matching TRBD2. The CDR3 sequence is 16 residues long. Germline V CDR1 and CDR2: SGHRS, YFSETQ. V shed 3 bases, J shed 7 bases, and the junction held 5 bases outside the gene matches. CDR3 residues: CASSSGLAGGHGELFF. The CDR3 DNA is TGCGCCAGCAGCTCTGGACTAGCGGGGGGCCACGGGGAGCTGTTTTTT.

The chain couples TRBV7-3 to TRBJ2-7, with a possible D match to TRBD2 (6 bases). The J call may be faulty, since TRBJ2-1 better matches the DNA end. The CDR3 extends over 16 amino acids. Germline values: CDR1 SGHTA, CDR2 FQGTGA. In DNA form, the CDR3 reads TGTGCCAGCAGTCGAACGGGACTCCCGCCCGACAATGAGCAGTTCTTC. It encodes CASSRTGLPPDNEQFF.

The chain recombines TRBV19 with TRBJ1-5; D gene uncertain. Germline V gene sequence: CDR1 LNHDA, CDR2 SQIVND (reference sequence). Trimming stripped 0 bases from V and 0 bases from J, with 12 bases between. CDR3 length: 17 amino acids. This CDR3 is CASSIDLGRYSNQPQHF. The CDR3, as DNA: TGTGCCAGTAGTATAGATCTAGGGCGATATAGCAATCAGCCCCAGCATTTT.

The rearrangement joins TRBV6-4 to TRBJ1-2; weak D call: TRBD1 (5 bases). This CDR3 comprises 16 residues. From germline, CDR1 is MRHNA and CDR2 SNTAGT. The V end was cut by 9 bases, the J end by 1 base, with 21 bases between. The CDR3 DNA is TGTGCCAGTATATCCCCGAAGACAGCCCATAACTATGGCTACACCTTC. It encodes CASISPKTAHNYGYTF.

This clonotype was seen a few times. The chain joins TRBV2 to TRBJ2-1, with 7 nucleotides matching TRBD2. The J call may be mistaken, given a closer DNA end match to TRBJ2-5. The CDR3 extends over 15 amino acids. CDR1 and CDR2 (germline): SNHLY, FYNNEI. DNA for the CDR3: TGTGCCAGCAGTTTCCTAGCGGAATTCCAAGAGACCCAGTACTTC. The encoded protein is CASSFLAEFQETQYF.

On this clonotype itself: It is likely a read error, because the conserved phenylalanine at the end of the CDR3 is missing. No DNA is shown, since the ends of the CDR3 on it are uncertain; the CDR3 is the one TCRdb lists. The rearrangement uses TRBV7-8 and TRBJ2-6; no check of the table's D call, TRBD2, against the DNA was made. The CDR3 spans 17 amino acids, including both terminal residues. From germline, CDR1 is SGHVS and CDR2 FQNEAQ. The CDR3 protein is CASSEGLAGVNEQFFGA.

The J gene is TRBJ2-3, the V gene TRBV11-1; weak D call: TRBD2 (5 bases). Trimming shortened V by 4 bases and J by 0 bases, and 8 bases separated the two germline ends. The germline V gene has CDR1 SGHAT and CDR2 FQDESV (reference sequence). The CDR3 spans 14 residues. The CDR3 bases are TGTGCCAGCAGCTCCCGGACTAGCACAGATACGCAGTATTTT. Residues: CASSSRTSTDTQYF.

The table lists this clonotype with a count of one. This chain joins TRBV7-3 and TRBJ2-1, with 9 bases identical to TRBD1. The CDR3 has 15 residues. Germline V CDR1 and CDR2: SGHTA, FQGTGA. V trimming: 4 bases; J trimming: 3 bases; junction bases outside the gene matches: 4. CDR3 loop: CASSSGQGDYNEQFF. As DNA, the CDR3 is TGTGCCAGCAGCTCGGGACAGGGAGACTACAATGAGCAGTTCTTC.

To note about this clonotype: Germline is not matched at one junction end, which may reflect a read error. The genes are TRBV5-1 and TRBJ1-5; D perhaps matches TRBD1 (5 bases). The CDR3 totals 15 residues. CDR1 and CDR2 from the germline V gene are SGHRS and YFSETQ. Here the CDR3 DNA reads TGCGCCAGCAGCTTGCAGGGTTCTAGCAGTCAGCCCCAGCATTTT. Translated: CASSLQGSSSQPQHF.